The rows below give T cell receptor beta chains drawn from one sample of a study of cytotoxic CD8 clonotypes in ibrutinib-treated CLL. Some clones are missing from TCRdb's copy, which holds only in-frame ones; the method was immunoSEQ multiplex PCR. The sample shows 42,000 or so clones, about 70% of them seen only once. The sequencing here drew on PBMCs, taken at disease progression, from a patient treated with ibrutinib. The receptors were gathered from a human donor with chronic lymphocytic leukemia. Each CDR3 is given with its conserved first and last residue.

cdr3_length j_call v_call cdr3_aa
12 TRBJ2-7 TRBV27 CASRGTGSEQYF
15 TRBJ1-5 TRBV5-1 CASSPEGVGSQPQHF
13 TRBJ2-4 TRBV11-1 CASSADWENIQYF
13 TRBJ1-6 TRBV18 CASSPAGDSPLHF
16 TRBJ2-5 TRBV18 CASSPLLQMGDETQYF
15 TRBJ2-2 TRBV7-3 CASSSTTMNTGELFF
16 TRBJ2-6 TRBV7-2 CASSLVGGSGANVLTF
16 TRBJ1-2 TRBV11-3 CASSLEGLGARYGYTF
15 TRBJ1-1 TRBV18 CASSPLTGSNTEAFF
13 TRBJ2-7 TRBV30 CAWSVNRAYEQYF
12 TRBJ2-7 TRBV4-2 CASSQSRGEQYF
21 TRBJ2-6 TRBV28 CASSFGAGRGIILSGANVLTF
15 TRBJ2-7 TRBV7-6 CASSLDVGASYEQYF
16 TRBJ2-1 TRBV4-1 CASSQVTSGSLNEQFF
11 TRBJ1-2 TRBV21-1 CASPGCYGYTF
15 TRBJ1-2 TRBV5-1 CASSSGGGVNYGYTF
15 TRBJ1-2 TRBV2 CASTPDRGRNYGYTF
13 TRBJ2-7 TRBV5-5 CASSLFSSDEQYF
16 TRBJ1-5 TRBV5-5 CASSRTPGEANQPQHF
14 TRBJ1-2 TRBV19 CASSIDRGDYGYTF
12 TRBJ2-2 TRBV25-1 CASSEWAGELFF
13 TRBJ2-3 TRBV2 CASSGLTRDTQYF
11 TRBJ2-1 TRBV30 CAWSVGESQFF
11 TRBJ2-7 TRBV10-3 CAISEGNEQYF
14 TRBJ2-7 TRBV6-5 CASSYLGGTSEQYF
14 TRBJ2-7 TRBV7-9 CASSRTVTTYEQYF
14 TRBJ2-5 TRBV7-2 CASSPGTGIETQYF
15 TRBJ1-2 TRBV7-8 CASSPQWGGADGYTF
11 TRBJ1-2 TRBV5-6 CASSLGQTYTF
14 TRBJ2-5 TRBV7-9 CASSLEQGGETQYF